This entry lists 19 T cell receptor beta chains sequenced from one sample in a study of blood T cells in healthy people across ages. The second PCR ran about 6 to 11 cycles with a sample-barcoded 5' primer and J-beta primers. Via MiXCR, TCRdb re-called the 5' RACE reads, giving one row per CDR3 protein. The sample comprises fewer than 1,000,000 distinct CDR3 sequences, 40% to 50% of which are singletons, and about a fifth rests with the top ten. Source material: blood. These receptors originate from a man aged 55 to 70 in good health.

This clonotype has only a few counts. The rearrangement links TRBV7-8 to TRBJ2-5; the match to TRBD2 covers 8 bases. Germline V gene data show CDR1 as SGHVS and CDR2 as FQNEAQ. The V and J ends lost 5 bases and 5 bases, in that order; junction bases with no gene match: 16. The CDR3 covers 17 residues. CDR3 sequence: CASSTKRGLSIRETQYF. CDR3 bases: TGTGCCAGCAGCACCAAGCGGGGGCTTTCTATTAGGGAGACCCAGTACTTC.

This clonotype occurred a few times. The J gene is TRBJ2-2, the V gene TRBV6-2 or TRBV6-3; D could derive from TRBD1 or TRBD2 (5 bases each). This CDR3 is built from 13 residues. The germline V gene encodes CDR1 MNHEY and CDR2 SVGEGT. The V gene lost 6 bases and the J gene lost 4 bases, with 9 bases spanning the gap. The CDR3 spells CASSQGTTGELFF. DNA for the CDR3: TGTGCCAGCAGCCAAGGGACCACCGGGGAGCTGTTTTTT.

This chain joins TRBV4-3 and TRBJ1-1, with D possibly TRBD1 on 6 matching bases. Germline V gives CDR1 LGHNA, CDR2 YSLEER. The CDR3 has 13 residues. V lost 3 bases to trimming and J lost 5 bases, with 10 bases between them. CDR3 nucleotides: TGCGCCAGCAGCCAGGGGGGCCAAACTGAAGCTTTCTTT. Encoded protein: CASSQGGQTEAFF.

CDR3 coding DNA: TGTGCCAGCAGCTCCCCCGGGACAGGGCAGCCTGGGGCCAACGTCCTGACTTTC. The encoded protein is CASSSPGTGQPGANVLTF. V gene TRBV7-9 combines with J gene TRBJ2-6, with 9 nucleotides matching TRBD1. Germline V gene lookup returns CDR1 SEHNR and CDR2 FQNEAQ (reference sequence). V gave up 4 bases and J gave up 2 bases; unmatched junction bases: 9. The CDR3 loop spans 18 amino acids.

This clonotype was seen a handful of times. This chain uses TRBV7-2 with TRBJ2-5; 7 bases are a match to TRBD2. The CDR3 contains 13 residues. V lost 5 bases and J lost 5; bases outside the gene matches: 5. CDR1 is SGHTA, CDR2 FQGNSA, per germline. The CDR3 loop reads CASSPRRGETQYF. The CDR3 coding sequence is TGTGCCAGCAGCCCTCGGCGGGGGGAGACCCAGTACTTC.

This sequence joins TRBV7-9 and TRBJ2-1, with D uncertain. Germline V gene lookup returns CDR1 SEHNR and CDR2 FQNEAQ (reference sequence). The CDR3 totals 14 residues. Trimming removed 2 bases from V and 3 bases from J, with 8 bases in between. CDR3 nucleotides: TGTGCCAGCAGCTTATCTATAGGCTACAATGAGCAGTTCTTC. Translating it yields CASSLSIGYNEQFF.

The rearrangement uses TRBV9 and TRBJ2-5; either TRBD1 or TRBD2 may fit D (6 bases each). Germline values: CDR1 SGDLS, CDR2 YYNGEE. CDR3 length: 13 amino acids. The V end lost 2 bases, the J end lost 5 bases, and 10 bases lay between the germline ends. The DNA for the CDR3 is TGTGCCAGCAGCGTGGGGGGCCTCGAGACCCAGTACTTC. Translation gives CASSVGGLETQYF.

The table lists this clonotype with a few counts. For the CDR3, the DNA is TGTGCCAGCAGTCTATTGTCGCAAGGGTTGGGCTACACCTTC. The encoded protein is CASSLLSQGLGYTF. This chain connects TRBV14 to TRBJ1-2; D gene ambiguous. Trimming removed 6 bases at V and 8 bases at J, with 19 bases between. Germline CDR1 is SGHDN and CDR2 is FVKESK. The CDR3 contains 14 residues.

This clonotype was recorded a few times. The chain combines TRBV25-1 with TRBJ1-6, with 8 bases aligning to TRBD1. The V and J ends lost 5 bases and 7 bases, in that order; junction bases with no gene match: 7. Looked up from germline, CDR1 is MGHDK and CDR2 is SYGVNS. The CDR3 is 15 amino acids. CDR3 sequence reads: CASSSGQGRNSPLHF. CDR3 coding DNA: TGTGCCAGCAGTTCAGGACAGGGTAGGAATTCACCCCTCCACTTT.

Comment on this clonotype: It may be a read error: a sequence one base away is much more abundant. DNA for the CDR3: TGCGCCAGCAGCCAAGATGCTTATCAGCCCCAGCATTTT. Translation gives CASSQDAYQPQHF. This chain joins TRBV4-1 and TRBJ1-5; D remains ambiguous. CDR1 is MGHRA and CDR2 is YSYEKL in the germline V gene. V lost 0 bases, J lost 5 bases, and 5 bases lay in between. The CDR3 has 13 residues.

CDR3 DNA: TGCAGCGTTGCGGGACTAGCGGGCAGCCACAATGAGCAGTTCTTC. Translating it yields CSVAGLAGSHNEQFF. The V call is TRBV29-1, the J call TRBJ2-1, with 12 bases matching TRBD2. CDR1 and CDR2 (germline): SQVTM, ANQGSEA. Trimming cost V 4 bases and J 5 bases; bases outside gene matches: 6. The CDR3 has 15 amino acids.

The chain carries TRBV5-6 and TRBJ1-2; TRBD1 agrees at 7 bases. This CDR3 has 14 amino acids. V trimming: 6 bases; J trimming: 8 bases; junction bases outside the gene matches: 13. Germline loops: CDR1 SGHDT, CDR2 YYEEEE. The CDR3 region has the DNA TGTGCCAGCAAACCCCAAGGGGGCGCGAAGGGCTACACCTTC. Protein sequence: CASKPQGGAKGYTF.

There are a few counts of this clonotype. V and J are TRBV5-1 and TRBJ1-2; no reliable D call. The CDR3 spans 15 residues. Deletions cut 6 bases from V and 4 bases from J, with 19 bases between. CDR1 is SGHRS, CDR2 YFSETQ, per germline. This CDR3 is CASTAGEAWTYGYTF. CDR3 nucleotide sequence: TGCGCCAGCACCGCTGGAGAGGCGTGGACCTATGGCTACACCTTC.

The table lists this clonotype with many counts. The rearrangement uses TRBV20-1 and TRBJ1-2; the D is unclear. The germline gives CDR1 DFQATT, CDR2 SNEGSKA (reference sequence). CDR3 length equals 13 residues. V was clipped by 3 bases and J by 3 bases, with 11 bases between them. In nucleotides, the CDR3 is TGCAGTGCTAGGTATTGGGAGGACTATGGCTACACCTTC. This gives the protein CSARYWEDYGYTF.

This clonotype was picked up a small number of times. The CDR3: CSARTSPGGIQYF. Written as DNA, the CDR3 is TGCAGTGCTAGAACTAGCCCGGGGGGCATTCAGTACTTC. The chain has TRBV20-1 and TRBJ2-4, with TRBD2 matching over 7 bases. CDR1 DFQATT and CDR2 SNEGSKA come from the germline V gene (reference sequence). CDR3 length equals 13 residues. Trimming took 2 bases from V and 9 from J; bases not matched to a gene: 7.

V gene TRBV20-1 combines with J gene TRBJ1-1; 9 bases are a match to TRBD1. Looked up from germline, CDR1 is DFQATT and CDR2 is SNEGSKA (reference sequence). The CDR3 length is 16 residues. After removal of 1 base from V and 0 bases from J, the junction contained 6 bases not matched to a gene. CDR3 sequence (DNA): TGCAGTGCTAGAGGAGGACAGGGGAAGGTGAACACTGAAGCTTTCTTT. As protein: CSARGGQGKVNTEAFF.

The sample holds a few counts of this clonotype. The rearrangement links TRBV27 to TRBJ2-7, with D maybe TRBD1 (6 bases). The CDR3 totals 13 residues. V dropped 8 bases and J dropped 3 bases, with 14 bases sitting between them. From germline, CDR1 is MNHEY and CDR2 SMNVEV (reference sequence). In DNA, the CDR3 is TGTGCCAGCTCTGACAGGAACTACTACGAGCAGTACTTC. Translating it yields CASSDRNYYEQYF.

Turning to this clonotype: A much larger clone lies a single base off, so this may be a read error. This chain connects TRBV27 to TRBJ1-4; 7 bases are shared with TRBD1. CDR3 size: 14 residues. The V gene end was trimmed by 6 bases and the J gene end by 7 bases; junction bases not matched to a gene: 8. CDR1 is MNHEY and CDR2 is SMNVEV in the germline V gene (reference sequence). CDR3 in DNA: TGTGCCAGCAGCTCGACAGGGAATAGTGAAAAACTGTTTTTT. Amino acids: CASSSTGNSEKLFF. Using reference TRBV27 and TRBJ1-4 for the parts outside the CDR3, the full variable domain is EAQVTQNPRYLITVTGKKLTVTCSQNMNHEYMSWYRQDPGLGLRQIYYSMNVEVTDKGDVPEGYKVSRKEKRNFPLILESPSPNQTSLYFCASSSTGNSEKLFFGSGTQLSVL.

This chain connects TRBV20-1 to TRBJ1-2, with D maybe TRBD1 (6 bases). Trimming took off 6 bases at V and 8 bases at J, with 13 bases between the two ends. The V gene's germline CDR1 is DFQATT and CDR2 SNEGSKA (reference sequence). The CDR3 loop spans 11 amino acids. In nucleotides, the CDR3 is TGCAGTGCAGACCACAGGGACGGCTACACCTTC. Translating it yields CSADHRDGYTF.